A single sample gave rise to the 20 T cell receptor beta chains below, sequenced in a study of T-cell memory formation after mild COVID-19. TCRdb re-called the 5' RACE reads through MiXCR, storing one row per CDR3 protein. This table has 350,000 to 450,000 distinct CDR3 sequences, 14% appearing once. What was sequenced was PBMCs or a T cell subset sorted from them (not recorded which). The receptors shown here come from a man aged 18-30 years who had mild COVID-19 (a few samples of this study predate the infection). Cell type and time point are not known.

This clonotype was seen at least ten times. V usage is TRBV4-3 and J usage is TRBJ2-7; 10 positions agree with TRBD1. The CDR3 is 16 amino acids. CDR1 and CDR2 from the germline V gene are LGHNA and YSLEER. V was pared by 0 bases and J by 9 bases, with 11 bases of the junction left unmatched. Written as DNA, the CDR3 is TGCGCCAGCAGCCAAGATAGCGGGACAGGGGCCTTTAGGCAGTACTTC. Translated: CASSQDSGTGAFRQYF.

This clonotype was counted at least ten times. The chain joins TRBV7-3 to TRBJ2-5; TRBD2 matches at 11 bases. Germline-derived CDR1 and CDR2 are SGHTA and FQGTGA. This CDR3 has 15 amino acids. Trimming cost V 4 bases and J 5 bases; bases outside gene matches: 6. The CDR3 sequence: CASSYLAGGRETQYF. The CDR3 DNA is TGTGCCAGCAGCTATCTAGCGGGGGGACGGGAGACCCAGTACTTC. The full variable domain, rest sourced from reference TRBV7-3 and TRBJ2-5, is GAGVSQTPSNKVTEKGKYVELRCDPISGHTALYWYRQSLGQGPEFLIYFQGTGAADDSGLPNDRFFAVRPEGSVSTLKIQRTERGDSAVYLCASSYLAGGRETQYFGPGTRLLVL.

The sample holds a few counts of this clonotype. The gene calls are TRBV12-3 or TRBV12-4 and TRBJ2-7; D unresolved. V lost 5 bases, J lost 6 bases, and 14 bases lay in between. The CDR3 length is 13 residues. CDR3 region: CASSPDPGREQYV. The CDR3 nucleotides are TGTGCCAGCAGTCCGGACCCGGGCCGCGAGCAGTACGTC.

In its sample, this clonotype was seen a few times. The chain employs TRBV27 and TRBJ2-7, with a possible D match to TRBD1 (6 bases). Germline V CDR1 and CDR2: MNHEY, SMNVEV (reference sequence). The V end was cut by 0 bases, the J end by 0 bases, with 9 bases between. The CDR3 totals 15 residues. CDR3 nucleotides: TGTGCCAGCAGTTTATCCGGACAGCCCTCCTACGAGCAGTACTTC. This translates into CASSLSGQPSYEQYF.

The CDR3 spells CASTARVADTQYF. In DNA, the CDR3 is TGTGCCAGCACCGCCAGGGTAGCAGATACGCAGTATTTT. The chain uses TRBV28 and TRBJ2-3, with D possibly matching TRBD1 (5 bases). Trimming took off 7 bases at V and 4 bases at J, with 12 bases between the two ends. This CDR3 contains 13 residues. CDR1 MDHEN and CDR2 SYDVKM come from the germline V gene.

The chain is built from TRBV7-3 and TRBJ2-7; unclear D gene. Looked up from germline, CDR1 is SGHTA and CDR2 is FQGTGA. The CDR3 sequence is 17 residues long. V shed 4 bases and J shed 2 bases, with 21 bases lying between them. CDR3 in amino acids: CASSSWQFLGYAYEQYV. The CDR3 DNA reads TGTGCCAGCAGCTCATGGCAGTTCCTAGGTTATGCCTACGAGCAGTACGTC.

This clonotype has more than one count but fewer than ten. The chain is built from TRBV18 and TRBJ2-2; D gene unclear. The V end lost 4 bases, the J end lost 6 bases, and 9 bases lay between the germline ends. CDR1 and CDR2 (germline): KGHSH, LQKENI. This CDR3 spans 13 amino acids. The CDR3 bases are TGTGCCAGCTCACGCGATACGGCCGGGGAGCTGTTTTTT. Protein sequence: CASSRDTAGELFF.

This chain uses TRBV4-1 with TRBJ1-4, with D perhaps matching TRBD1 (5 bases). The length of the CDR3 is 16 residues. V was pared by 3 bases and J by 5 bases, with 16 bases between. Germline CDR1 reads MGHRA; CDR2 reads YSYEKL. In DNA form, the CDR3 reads TGCGCCAGCAGCCAGATACAGGCGTTCGAAAATGAAAAACTGTTTTTT. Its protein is CASSQIQAFENEKLFF.

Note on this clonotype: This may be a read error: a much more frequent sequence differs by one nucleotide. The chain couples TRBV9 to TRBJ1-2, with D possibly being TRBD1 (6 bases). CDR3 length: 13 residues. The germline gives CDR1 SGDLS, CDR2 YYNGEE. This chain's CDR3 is CASSVSGDYVYTF. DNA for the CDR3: TGTGCCAGCAGCGTATCAGGGGACTATGTCTACACCTTC. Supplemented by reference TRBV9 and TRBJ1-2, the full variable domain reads DSGVTQTPKHLITATGQRVTLRCSPRSGDLSVYWYQQSLDQGLQFLIQYYNGEERAKGNILERFSAQQFPDLHSELNLSSLELGDSALYFCASSVSGDYVYTFGSGTRLTVV.

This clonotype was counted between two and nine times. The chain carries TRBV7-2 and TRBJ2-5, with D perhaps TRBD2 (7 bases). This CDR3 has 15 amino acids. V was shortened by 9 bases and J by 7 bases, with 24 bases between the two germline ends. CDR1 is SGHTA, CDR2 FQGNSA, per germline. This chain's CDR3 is CASSFGSGGAGTQYF. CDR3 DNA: TGTGCCAGTTCTTTTGGGAGTGGGGGGGCCGGGACCCAGTACTTC.

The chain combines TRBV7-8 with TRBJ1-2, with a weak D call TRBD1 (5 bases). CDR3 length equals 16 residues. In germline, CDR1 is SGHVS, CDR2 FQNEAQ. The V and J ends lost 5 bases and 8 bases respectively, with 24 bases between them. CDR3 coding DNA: TGTGCCAGCAGCCCAGGGAGGGGTGGGGCCCGGCGGGGCTACACCTTC. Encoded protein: CASSPGRGGARRGYTF. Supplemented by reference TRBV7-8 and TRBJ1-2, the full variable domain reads GAGVSQSPRYKVAKRGQDVALRCDPISGHVSLFWYQQALGQGPEFLTYFQNEAQLDKSGLPSDRFFAERPEGSVSTLKIQRTQQEDSAVYLCASSPGRGGARRGYTFGSGTRLTVV.

Here the CDR3 DNA reads TGTGCCAGCCAAGTAGCGGTCGCTTACACAGATACGCAGTATTTT. Translating gives CASQVAVAYTDTQYF. The chain combines TRBV6-5 with TRBJ2-3, with TRBD2 as a possible D gene (6 bases). Germline-derived CDR1 and CDR2 are MNHEY and SVGAGI. With 8 bases removed from V and 2 bases from J, the gap between germline ends came to 17 bases. The CDR3 is 15 residues long.

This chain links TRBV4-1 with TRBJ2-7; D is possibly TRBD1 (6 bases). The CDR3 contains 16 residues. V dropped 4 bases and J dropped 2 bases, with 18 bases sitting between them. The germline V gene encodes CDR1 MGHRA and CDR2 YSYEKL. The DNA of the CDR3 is TGCGCCAGCAGCCTTCGGGGCAGGGGATGCCCCTACGAGCAGTACGTC. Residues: CASSLRGRGCPYEQYV.

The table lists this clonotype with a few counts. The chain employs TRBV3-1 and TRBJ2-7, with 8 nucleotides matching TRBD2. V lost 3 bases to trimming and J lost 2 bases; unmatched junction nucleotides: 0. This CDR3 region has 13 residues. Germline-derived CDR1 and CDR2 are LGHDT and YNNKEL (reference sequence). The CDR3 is CASSHGGAYEQYV. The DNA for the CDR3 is TGTGCCAGCAGCCACGGGGGGGCCTACGAGCAGTACGTC.

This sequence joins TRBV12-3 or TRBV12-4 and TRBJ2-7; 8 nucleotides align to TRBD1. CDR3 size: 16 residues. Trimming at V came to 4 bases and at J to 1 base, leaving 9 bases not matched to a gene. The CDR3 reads CASSYLGQGSSYEQYF. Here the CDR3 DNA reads TGTGCCAGCAGTTACCTCGGACAGGGTAGTTCCTACGAGCAGTACTTC.

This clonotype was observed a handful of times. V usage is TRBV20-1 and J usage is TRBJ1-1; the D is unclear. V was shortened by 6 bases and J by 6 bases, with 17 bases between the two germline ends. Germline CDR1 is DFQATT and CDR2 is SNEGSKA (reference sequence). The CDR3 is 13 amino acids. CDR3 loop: CSAAPYSRAEAFF. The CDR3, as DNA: TGCAGTGCAGCCCCTTACTCTCGCGCTGAAGCTTTCTTT.

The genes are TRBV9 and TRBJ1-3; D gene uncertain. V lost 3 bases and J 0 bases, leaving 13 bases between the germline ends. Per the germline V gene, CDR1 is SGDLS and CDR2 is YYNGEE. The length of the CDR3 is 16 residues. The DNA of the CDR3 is TGTGCCAGCAGCGACCCTCGAGTCTCCTCTGGAAACACCATATATTTT. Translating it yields CASSDPRVSSGNTIYF.

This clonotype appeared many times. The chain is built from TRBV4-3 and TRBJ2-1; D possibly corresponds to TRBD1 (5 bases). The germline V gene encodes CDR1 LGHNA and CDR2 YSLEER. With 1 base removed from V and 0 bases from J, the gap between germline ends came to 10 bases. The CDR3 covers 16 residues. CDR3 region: CASSQVVQVSYNEQFF. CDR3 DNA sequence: TGCGCCAGCAGCCAAGTTGTACAGGTCTCCTACAATGAGCAGTTCTTC.

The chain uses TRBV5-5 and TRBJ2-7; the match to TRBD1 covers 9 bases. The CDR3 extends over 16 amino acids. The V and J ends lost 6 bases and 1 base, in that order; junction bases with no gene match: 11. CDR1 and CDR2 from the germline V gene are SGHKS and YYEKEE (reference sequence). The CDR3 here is CASTPPQGAESYEQYV. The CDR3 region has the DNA TGTGCCAGCACCCCGCCACAGGGGGCAGAGTCCTACGAGCAGTACGTC.

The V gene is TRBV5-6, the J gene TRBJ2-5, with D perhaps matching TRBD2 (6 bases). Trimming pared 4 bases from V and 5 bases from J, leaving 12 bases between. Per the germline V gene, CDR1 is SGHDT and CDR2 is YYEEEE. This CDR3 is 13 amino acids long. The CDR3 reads CASSLFRGETQYF. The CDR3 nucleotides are TGTGCCAGCAGCCTCTTCCGGGGGGAGACCCAGTACTTC.